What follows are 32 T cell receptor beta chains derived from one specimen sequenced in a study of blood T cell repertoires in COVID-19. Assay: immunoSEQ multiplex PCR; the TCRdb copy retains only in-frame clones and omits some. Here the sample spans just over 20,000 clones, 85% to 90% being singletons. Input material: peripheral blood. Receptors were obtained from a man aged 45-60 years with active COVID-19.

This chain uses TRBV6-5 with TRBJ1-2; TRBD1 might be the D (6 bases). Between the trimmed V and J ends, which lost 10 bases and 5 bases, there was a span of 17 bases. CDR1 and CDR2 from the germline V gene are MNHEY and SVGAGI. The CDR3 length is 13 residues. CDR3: CATLRGGYYGYTF. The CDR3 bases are TGTGCCACCCTTAGGGGGGGGTATTATGGCTACACCTTC.

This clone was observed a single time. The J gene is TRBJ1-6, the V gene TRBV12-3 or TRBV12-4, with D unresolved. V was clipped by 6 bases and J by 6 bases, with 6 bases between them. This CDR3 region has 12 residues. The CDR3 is CASSTSNSPLHF. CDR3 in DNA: TGTGCCAGCAGCACTAGTAATTCACCCCTCCACTTT.

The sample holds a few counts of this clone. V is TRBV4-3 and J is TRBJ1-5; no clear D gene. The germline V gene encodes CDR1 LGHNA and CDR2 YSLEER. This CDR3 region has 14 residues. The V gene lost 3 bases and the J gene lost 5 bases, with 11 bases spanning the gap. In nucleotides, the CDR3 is TGCGCCAGCAGCCACCAAGCGTCTGATCAGCCCCAGCATTTT. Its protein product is CASSHQASDQPQHF.

CDR3 coding DNA: TGCGCCAGCAGTCCTGGACTGGGAGCTCGGGGAGAGCAGTACTTC. This gives the protein CASSPGLGARGEQYF. V gene TRBV4-1 combines with J gene TRBJ2-7; D possibly corresponds to TRBD2 (5 bases). Looked up from germline, CDR1 is MGHRA and CDR2 is YSYEKL. V was pared by 6 bases and J by 7 bases, with 22 bases between. The CDR3 totals 15 residues.

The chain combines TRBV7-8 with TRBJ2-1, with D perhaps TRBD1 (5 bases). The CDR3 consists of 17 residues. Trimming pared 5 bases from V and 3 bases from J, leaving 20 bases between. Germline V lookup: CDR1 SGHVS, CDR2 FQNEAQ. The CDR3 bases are TGTGCCAGCAGCCCGTACAGAAGGGGCCAAATCTACAATGAGCAGTTCTTC. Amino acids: CASSPYRRGQIYNEQFF.

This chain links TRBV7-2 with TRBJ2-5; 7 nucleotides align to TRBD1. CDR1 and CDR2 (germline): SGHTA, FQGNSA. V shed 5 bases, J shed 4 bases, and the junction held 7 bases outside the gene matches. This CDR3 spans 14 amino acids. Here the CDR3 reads CASSVNRGLETQYF. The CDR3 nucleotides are TGTGCCAGCAGCGTCAACAGGGGTCTAGAGACCCAGTACTTC.

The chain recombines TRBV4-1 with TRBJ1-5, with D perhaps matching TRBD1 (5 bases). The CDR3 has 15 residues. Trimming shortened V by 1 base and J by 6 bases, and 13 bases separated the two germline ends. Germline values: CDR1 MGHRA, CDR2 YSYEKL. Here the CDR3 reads CASSQGWGSSQPQHF. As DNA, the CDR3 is TGCGCCAGCAGCCAAGGGTGGGGCAGCTCTCAGCCCCAGCATTTT.

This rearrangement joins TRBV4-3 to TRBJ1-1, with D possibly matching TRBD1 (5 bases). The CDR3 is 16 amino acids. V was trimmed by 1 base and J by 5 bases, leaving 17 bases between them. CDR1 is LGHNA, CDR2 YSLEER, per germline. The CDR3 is CASSQAPGVLGTEAFF. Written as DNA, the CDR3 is TGCGCCAGCAGCCAAGCCCCGGGGGTGTTAGGGACTGAAGCTTTCTTT.

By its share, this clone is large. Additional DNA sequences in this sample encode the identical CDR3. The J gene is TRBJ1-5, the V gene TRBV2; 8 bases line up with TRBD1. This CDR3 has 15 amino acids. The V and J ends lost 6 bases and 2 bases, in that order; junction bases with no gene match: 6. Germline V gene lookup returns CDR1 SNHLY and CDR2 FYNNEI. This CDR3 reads CASSSTGVGNQPQHF. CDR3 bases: TGTGCCAGCAGCTCGACAGGGGTGGGCAATCAGCCCCAGCATTTT.

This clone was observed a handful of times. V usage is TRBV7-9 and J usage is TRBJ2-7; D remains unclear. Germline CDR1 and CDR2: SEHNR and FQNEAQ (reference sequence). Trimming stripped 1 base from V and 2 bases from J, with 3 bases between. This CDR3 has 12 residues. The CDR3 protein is CASSLGAYEQYF. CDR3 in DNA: TGTGCCAGCAGCTTAGGAGCCTACGAGCAGTACTTC.

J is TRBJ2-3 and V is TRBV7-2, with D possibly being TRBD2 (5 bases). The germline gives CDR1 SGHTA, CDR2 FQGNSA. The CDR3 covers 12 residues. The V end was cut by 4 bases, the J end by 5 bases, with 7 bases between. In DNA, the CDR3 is TGTGCCAGCAGCTCCGGGGTAGATACGCAGTATTTT. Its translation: CASSSGVDTQYF.

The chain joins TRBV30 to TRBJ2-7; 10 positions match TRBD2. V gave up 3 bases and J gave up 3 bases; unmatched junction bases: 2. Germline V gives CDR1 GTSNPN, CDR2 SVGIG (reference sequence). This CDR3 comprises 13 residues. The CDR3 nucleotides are TGTGCCTGGAGGACTAGCGGGCTCTACGAGCAGTACTTC. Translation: CAWRTSGLYEQYF.

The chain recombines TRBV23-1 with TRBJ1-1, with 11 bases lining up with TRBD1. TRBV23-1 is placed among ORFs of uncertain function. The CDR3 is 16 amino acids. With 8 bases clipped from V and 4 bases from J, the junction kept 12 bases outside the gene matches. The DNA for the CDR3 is TGCGCCAGCTGCCCGGGACAGGGGGAATTTATCACTGAAGCTTTCTTT. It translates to CASCPGQGEFITEAFF.

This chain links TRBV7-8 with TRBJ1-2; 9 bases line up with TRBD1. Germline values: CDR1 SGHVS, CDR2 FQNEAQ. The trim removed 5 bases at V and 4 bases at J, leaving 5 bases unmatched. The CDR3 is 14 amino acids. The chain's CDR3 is CASSRRDRVYGYTF. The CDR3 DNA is TGTGCCAGCAGCCGCCGGGACAGGGTCTATGGCTACACCTTC.

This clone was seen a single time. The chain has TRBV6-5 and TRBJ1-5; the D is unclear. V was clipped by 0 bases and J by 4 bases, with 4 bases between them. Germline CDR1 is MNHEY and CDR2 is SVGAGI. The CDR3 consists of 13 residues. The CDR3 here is CASSYSRNQPQHF. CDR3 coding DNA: TGTGCCAGCAGTTACTCACGGAATCAGCCCCAGCATTTT.

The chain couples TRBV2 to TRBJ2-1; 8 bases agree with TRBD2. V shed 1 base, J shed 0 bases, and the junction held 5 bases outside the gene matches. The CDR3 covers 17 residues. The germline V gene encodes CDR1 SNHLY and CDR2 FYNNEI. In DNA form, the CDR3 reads TGTGCCAGCAGTGAAGGGCGGGGGGCCATCTCCTACAATGAGCAGTTCTTC. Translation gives CASSEGRGAISYNEQFF.

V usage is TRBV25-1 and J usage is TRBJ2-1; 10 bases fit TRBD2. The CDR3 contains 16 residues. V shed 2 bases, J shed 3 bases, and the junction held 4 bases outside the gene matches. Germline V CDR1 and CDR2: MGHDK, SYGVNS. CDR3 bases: TGTGCCAGCAGTGAACAGTCTAGCGGGGGCTACAATGAGCAGTTCTTC. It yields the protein CASSEQSSGGYNEQFF.

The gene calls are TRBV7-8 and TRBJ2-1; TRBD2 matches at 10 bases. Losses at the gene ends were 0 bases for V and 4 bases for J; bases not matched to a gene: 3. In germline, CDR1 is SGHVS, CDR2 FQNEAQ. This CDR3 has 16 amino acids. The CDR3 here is CASSLAPSGRYNEQFF. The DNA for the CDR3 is TGTGCCAGCAGCTTAGCGCCTAGCGGGAGATACAATGAGCAGTTCTTC.

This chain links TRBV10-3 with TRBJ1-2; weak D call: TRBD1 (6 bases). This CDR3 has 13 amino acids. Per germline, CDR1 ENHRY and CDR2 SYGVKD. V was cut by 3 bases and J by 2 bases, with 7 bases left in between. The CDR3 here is CAISDDRNYGYTF. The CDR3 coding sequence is TGTGCCATCAGTGACGACAGGAACTATGGCTACACCTTC.

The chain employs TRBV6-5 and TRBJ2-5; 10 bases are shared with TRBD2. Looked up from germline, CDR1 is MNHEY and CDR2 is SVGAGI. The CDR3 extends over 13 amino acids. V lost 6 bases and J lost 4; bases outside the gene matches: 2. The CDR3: CASRGLALETQYF. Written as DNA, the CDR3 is TGTGCCAGCAGGGGACTAGCGTTAGAGACCCAGTACTTC.

CDR3 nucleotides: TGTGCCAGCAGCGTAGAGAGAGTTTCCTACGAGCAGTACTTC. Amino acid sequence: CASSVERVSYEQYF. The rearrangement joins TRBV9 to TRBJ2-7; no clear D gene. This CDR3 contains 14 residues. Between the trimmed V and J ends, which lost 0 bases and 1 base, there was a span of 8 bases. Germline assignment: CDR1 SGDLS and CDR2 YYNGEE.

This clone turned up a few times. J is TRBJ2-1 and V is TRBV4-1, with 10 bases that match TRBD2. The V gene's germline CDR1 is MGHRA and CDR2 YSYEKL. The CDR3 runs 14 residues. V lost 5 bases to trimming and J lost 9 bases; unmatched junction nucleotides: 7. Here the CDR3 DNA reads TGCGCCAGCAGCAGAGGCAGCGGGGGGGGTGAGCAGTTCTTC. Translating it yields CASSRGSGGGEQFF.

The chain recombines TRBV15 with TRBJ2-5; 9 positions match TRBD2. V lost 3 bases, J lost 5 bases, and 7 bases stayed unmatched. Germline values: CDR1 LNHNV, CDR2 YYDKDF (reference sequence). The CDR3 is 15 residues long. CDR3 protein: CATSRELAGGETQYF. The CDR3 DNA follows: TGTGCCACCAGCAGGGAACTAGCGGGCGGGGAGACCCAGTACTTC.

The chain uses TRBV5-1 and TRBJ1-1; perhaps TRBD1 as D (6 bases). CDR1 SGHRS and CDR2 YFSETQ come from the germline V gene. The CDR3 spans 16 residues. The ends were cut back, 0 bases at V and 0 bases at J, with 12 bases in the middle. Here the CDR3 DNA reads TGCGCCAGCAGCTTGGTGGCAGGGGACATGAACACTGAAGCTTTCTTT. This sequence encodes CASSLVAGDMNTEAFF.

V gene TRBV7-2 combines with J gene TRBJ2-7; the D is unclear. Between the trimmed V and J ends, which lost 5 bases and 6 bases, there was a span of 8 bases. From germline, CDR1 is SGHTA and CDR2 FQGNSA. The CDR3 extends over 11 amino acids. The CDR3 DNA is TGTGCCAGCAGCCTACTATCCGAGCAGTACTTC. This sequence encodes CASSLLSEQYF. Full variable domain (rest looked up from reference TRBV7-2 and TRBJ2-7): GAGVSQSPSNKVTEKGKDVELRCDPISGHTALYWYRQSLGQGLEFLIYFQGNSAPDKSGLPSDRFSAERTGGSVSTLTIQRTQQEDSAVYLCASSLLSEQYFGPGTRLTVT.

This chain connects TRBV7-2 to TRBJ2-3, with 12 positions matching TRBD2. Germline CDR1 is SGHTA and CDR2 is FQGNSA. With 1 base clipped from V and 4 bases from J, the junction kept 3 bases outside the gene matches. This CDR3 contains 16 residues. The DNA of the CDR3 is TGTGCCAGCAGCTTAGAGGCTAGCGGGGGGGCAGATACGCAGTATTTT. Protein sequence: CASSLEASGGADTQYF.

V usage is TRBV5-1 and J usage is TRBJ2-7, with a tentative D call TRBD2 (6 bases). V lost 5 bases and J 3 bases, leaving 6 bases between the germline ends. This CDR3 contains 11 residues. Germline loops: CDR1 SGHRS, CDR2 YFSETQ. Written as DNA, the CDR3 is TGCGCCAGCAGGGGGGGCTACGAGCAGTACTTC. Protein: CASRGGYEQYF. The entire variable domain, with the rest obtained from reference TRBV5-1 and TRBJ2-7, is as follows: KAGVTQTPRYLIKTRGQQVTLSCSPISGHRSVSWYQQTPGQGLQFLFEYFSETQRNKGNFPGRFSGRQFSNSRSEMNVSTLELGDSALYLCASRGGYEQYFGPGTRLTVT.

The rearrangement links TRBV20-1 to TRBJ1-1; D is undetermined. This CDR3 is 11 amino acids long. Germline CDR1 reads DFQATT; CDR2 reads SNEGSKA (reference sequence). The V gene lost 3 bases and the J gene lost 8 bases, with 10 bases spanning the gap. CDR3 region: CSASPLWEAFF. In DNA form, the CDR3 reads TGCAGTGCTAGCCCCCTATGGGAAGCTTTCTTT.

This CDR3 reads CASSLGHGMEKLFF. CDR3 nucleotide sequence: TGTGCCAGCAGCTTGGGACACGGCATGGAAAAACTGTTTTTT. The chain carries TRBV5-6 and TRBJ1-4; D is ambiguous. This CDR3 region has 14 residues. With 0 bases removed from V and 8 bases from J, the gap between germline ends came to 11 bases. Germline loops: CDR1 SGHDT, CDR2 YYEEEE.

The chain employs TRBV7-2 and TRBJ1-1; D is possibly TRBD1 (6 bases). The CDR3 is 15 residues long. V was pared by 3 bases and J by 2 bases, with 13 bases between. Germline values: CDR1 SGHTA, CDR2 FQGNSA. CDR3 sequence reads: CASSLTGQINTEAFF. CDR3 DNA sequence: TGTGCCAGCAGCTTGACTGGACAGATTAACACTGAAGCTTTCTTT.

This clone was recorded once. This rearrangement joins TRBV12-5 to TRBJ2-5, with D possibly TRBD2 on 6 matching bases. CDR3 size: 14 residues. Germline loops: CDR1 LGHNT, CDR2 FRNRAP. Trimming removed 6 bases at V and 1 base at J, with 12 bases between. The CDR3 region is CASGFGGAQETQYF. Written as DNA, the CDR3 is TGTGCTAGTGGCTTCGGCGGGGCCCAAGAGACCCAGTACTTC.

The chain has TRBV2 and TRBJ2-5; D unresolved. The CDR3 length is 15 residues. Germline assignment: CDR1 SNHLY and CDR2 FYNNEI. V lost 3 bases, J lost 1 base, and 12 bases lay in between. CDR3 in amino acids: CASSDPTESQETQYF. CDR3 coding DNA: TGTGCCAGCAGTGACCCCACGGAGAGCCAAGAGACCCAGTACTTC.